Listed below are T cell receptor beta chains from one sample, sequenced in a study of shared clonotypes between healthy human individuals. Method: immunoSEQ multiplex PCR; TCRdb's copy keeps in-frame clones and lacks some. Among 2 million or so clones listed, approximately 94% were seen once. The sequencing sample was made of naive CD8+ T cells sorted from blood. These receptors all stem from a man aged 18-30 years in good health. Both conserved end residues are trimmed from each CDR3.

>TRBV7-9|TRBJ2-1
ASSSQGIGGPTGEQF
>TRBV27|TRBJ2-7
ASSSSSGTYEQY
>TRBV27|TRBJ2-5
ASSQRQGYETQY
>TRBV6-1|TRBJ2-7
ASSEAVMDGKPYEQY
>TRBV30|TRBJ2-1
ACLGTSGYNEQF
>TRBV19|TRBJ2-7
ASSVPGSEQY
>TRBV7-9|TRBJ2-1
ASSASWGLVEHEQF
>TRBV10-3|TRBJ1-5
AISEYGPINQPQH
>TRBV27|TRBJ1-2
ASSPTGTSAGYT
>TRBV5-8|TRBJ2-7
ASRVAQASEFYEQY
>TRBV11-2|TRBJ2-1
ASSLAYPGDEQF
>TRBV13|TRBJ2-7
ASSQESSASYEQY
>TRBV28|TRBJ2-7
ASNAWTGMTYEQY
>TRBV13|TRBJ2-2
ASSWTSYGELF
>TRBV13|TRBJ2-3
ASSPPAPRGYEADTQY
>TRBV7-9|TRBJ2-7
ASSGDRASEQY
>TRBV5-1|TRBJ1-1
ASSLLGQLTMNTEAF
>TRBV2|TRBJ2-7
ASSPLWTLGGEQTYEQY
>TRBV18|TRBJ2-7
ASSDGPAYEQY
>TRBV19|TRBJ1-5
ASSMVQGNQPQH
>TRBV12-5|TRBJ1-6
ASGIVPGPEVPLH
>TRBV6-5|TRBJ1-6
ASSEGNRDSPLH
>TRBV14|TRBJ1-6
ASRVGGLSYNSPLH
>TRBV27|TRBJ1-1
ASSVTGGNTEAF
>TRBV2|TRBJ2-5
ASRDRVAWETQY
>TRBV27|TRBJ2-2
ASSYTPENTGELF
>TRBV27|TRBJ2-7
ASSFGGAGEQY
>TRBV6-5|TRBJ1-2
ASSSEGSGGYT
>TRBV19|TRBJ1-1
ASSIGAYGNTEAF
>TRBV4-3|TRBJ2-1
ASSPSTEGIHNEQF
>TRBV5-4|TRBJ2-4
ASSRRVLGAKNIQY
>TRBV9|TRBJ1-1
ASSLVSAQDTEAF
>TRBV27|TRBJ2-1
ASSSETSGNHNEQF
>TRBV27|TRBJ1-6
ASHAAPTGGDSPLH
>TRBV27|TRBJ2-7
ASSLQLSYEQY
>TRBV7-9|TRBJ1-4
ASSPEPLPDDKLF
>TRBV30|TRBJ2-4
AWRTAANIQY
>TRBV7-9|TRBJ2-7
ASSPWDRDSYEQY
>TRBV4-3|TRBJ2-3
ASSQVITSGSGPTDTQY
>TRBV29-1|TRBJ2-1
SVEYGDVSSYNEQF
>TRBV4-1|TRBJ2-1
ASSQDLNEQF
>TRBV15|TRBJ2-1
ATSRDRGRNEQF
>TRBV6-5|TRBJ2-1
ASSYLAGGDNEQF
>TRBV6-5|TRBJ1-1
ASSYSYWDRNTEAF
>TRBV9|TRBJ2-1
ASSGRDNDNEQF
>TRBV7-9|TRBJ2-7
ASSLQGDEQY
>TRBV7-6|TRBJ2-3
ASSPLTSSSTDTQY
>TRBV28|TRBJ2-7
ASSFHPGGQYEQY
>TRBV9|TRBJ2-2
ASSVVSGNTGELF
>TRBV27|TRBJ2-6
ASKGGTGANVLT
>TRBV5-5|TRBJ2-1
ASRLAASYNEQF
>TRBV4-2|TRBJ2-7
ASSYAGTSGYEQY
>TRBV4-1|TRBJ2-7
ASSEGTGGEQY